The T cell receptor beta chain described here comes from a study of cytomegalovirus exposure and HLA in healthy donors. Study context: The study placed approximately 80% of its approximately 360 genotyped donors in the Caucasian-associated ancestry cluster.

Germline V gene sequence: CDR1 GTSNPN, CDR2 SVGIG (reference sequence). This CDR3 is built from 12 residues. V was clipped by 7 bases and J by 7 bases, with 14 bases between them. The PCR employed 60 Vbeta primers together with 13 Jbeta primers. Method: immunoSEQ multiplex PCR; TCRdb's copy keeps in-frame clones and lacks some. The sample lists about 200,000 clones; roughly four fifths were seen once. The sample consisted of PBMCs. The receptor was isolated from a woman aged 40 to 49 in good health and CMV-seronegative. V and J are TRBV30 and TRBJ2-1; the D gene is possibly TRBD1 (6 bases). CDR3: CAFPSQGNEQFF. The CDR3 DNA reads as TGTGCCTTCCCCTCCCAGGGGAATGAGCAGTTCTTC.